This T cell receptor (beta chain) was sequenced in a study of control samples from healthy donors and cancer patients. V was clipped by 3 bases and J by 3 bases, with 12 bases between them. This CDR3 contains 14 residues. Germline CDR1 is LNHDA and CDR2 is SQIVND (reference sequence). This clone was seen only a few times. Clones were read by immunoSEQ multiplex PCR, and TCRdb kept only the in-frame ones, dropping some. The sample gives around 150,000 clones, over 85% of which show up once; 8.5% is in the top ten. This sequence joins TRBV19 and TRBJ2-7; the D call may be TRBD1 or TRBD2 (5 bases each). Sequencing was performed on blood. This receptor was taken from a woman in her forties in good health. CDR3 in amino acids: CASSMGRGFYEQYF. CDR3 DNA: TGTGCCAGTAGTATGGGACGGGGCTTCTACGAGCAGTACTTC.